A single sample gave rise to the 31 T cell receptor beta chains below, sequenced in a study of cytomegalovirus exposure and HLA in healthy donors. A multiplex PCR was run with 60 Vbeta primers and 13 Jbeta primers. Assay used: immunoSEQ multiplex PCR; TCRdb lists only in-frame clones, some missing. The sample lists approximately 160,000 clones; about 77% were seen once. Sequenced sample: PBMCs. Receptor source: a male donor in good health and CMV-seropositive.

Only one count was recorded for this clone. Its ends do not fully match the called genes, so a read error is possible. Distinct nucleotide sequences in the sample also encode this CDR3. The V and J genes are TRBV7-9 and TRBJ1-2; 7 bases agree with TRBD1. The germline V gene has CDR1 SEHNR and CDR2 FQNEAQ (reference sequence). The length of the CDR3 is 12 residues. The CDR3 nucleotides are TGCGCCAGCACCCCGACAGGGCATGGCTACACCTTC. Its translation is CASTPTGHGYTF.

Worth noting for this clone: The germline gene is not matched at one end of the junction; a read error may be the cause. The chain is built from TRBV7-9 and TRBJ1-1; tentatively, D is TRBD1 (5 bases). Germline-derived CDR1 and CDR2 are SEHNR and FQNEAQ (reference sequence). There are 14 residues in the CDR3. The CDR3 DNA reads as TGTTCCAGCAGCTTCACCAGGGCAGACACTGAAGCTTTCTTT. Residues: CSSSFTRADTEAFF.

The chain has TRBV7-2 and TRBJ2-7; tentative D call: TRBD1 (6 bases). The CDR3 is made up of 15 amino acids. Germline V gives CDR1 SGHTA, CDR2 FQGNSA. The V and J ends lost 2 bases and 3 bases respectively, with 14 bases between them. As DNA, the CDR3 is TGTGCCAGCAGCTTAAGGTCAGGGGTGGACTACGAGCAGTACTTC. Translated, it gives CASSLRSGVDYEQYF. Based on the CDR3 plus reference TRBV7-2 and TRBJ2-7, the full variable domain is GAGVSQSPSNKVTEKGKDVELRCDPISGHTALYWYRQSLGQGLEFLIYFQGNSAPDKSGLPSDRFSAERTGGSVSTLTIQRTQQEDSAVYLCASSLRSGVDYEQYFGPGTRLTVT.

This chain joins TRBV6-6 and TRBJ1-4; D perhaps matches TRBD1 (6 bases). V was clipped by 7 bases and J by 6 bases, with 15 bases between them. Germline V CDR1 and CDR2: MNHNY, SVGAGI (reference sequence). The CDR3 has 14 amino acids. The CDR3 sequence: CASNHRVGDEKLFF. The CDR3 DNA sequence: TGTGCCAGCAATCACAGGGTGGGGGATGAAAAACTGTTTTTT.

The rearrangement links TRBV4-3 to TRBJ1-2, with 8 positions matching TRBD1. The germline gives CDR1 LGHNA, CDR2 YSLEER. V was clipped by 0 bases and J by 2 bases; unmatched bases: 11. The CDR3 loop spans 18 amino acids. CDR3 sequence (DNA): TGCGCCAGCAGCCAAGATCTCAAGACAGGGGATAGCAACTATGGCTACACCTTC. This sequence encodes CASSQDLKTGDSNYGYTF.

The V and J genes are TRBV6-1 and TRBJ2-1; 7 positions agree with TRBD1. V was pared by 6 bases and J by 8 bases, with 4 bases of the junction left unmatched. CDR1 and CDR2 (germline): MNHNS, SASEGT. The CDR3 loop spans 12 amino acids. The CDR3: CASREGADEQFF. DNA of the CDR3: TGTGCCAGCAGAGAGGGGGCGGATGAGCAGTTCTTC.

This clone was detected only once. V is TRBV2 and J is TRBJ2-5; no clear D. Trimming pared 6 bases from V and 11 bases from J, leaving 10 bases between. This CDR3 is 10 amino acids long. The germline gives CDR1 SNHLY, CDR2 FYNNEI. This CDR3 is CASRSTLQYF. CDR3 coding DNA: TGTGCCAGCAGGTCTACTTTGCAGTACTTC.

The chain couples TRBV18 to TRBJ1-1; the D is unclear. Germline loops: CDR1 KGHSH, CDR2 LQKENI. The V end lost 1 base, the J end lost 0 bases, and 6 bases lay between the germline ends. The CDR3 is 14 amino acids. Here the CDR3 DNA reads TGTGCCAGCTCACCACGGGCCTTGAACACTGAAGCTTTCTTT. Amino acid sequence: CASSPRALNTEAFF.

This chain links TRBV5-1 with TRBJ2-6; 7 bases align to TRBD1. CDR3 length equals 17 residues. Trimming removed 2 bases from V and 1 base from J; junction bases left unmatched: 6. The germline V gene encodes CDR1 SGHRS and CDR2 YFSETQ. The CDR3 DNA follows: TGCGCCAGCAGCTTTGGACAGGTGGGGTCTGGGGCCAACGTCCTGACTTTC. This codes for CASSFGQVGSGANVLTF. The variable domain in full, completed from reference TRBV5-1 and TRBJ2-6, reads KAGVTQTPRYLIKTRGQQVTLSCSPISGHRSVSWYQQTPGQGLQFLFEYFSETQRNKGNFPGRFSGRQFSNSRSEMNVSTLELGDSALYLCASSFGQVGSGANVLTFGAGSRLTVL.

The V and J genes are TRBV5-1 and TRBJ2-7; D perhaps matches TRBD1 (6 bases). Germline V gives CDR1 SGHRS, CDR2 YFSETQ. The CDR3 consists of 15 residues. Between the trimmed V and J ends, which lost 0 bases and 2 bases, there was a span of 12 bases. The CDR3 DNA is TGCGCCAGCAGCTTGGTACAGGGAAGCACCTACGAGCAGTACTTC. Translated: CASSLVQGSTYEQYF. The full variable domain, completed using reference TRBV5-1 and TRBJ2-7, is KAGVTQTPRYLIKTRGQQVTLSCSPISGHRSVSWYQQTPGQGLQFLFEYFSETQRNKGNFPGRFSGRQFSNSRSEMNVSTLELGDSALYLCASSLVQGSTYEQYFGPGTRLTVT.

The DNA of the CDR3 is TGTGCCAGCAGCTTAGGGCTAGCGGGGAGCACAGATACGCAGTATTTT. Translation gives CASSLGLAGSTDTQYF. V gene TRBV7-9 combines with J gene TRBJ2-3, with TRBD2 identical over 9 bases. Losses at the gene ends were 1 base for V and 0 bases for J; bases not matched to a gene: 2. Germline V gives CDR1 SEHNR, CDR2 FQNEAQ (reference sequence). The CDR3 is 16 residues long.

As DNA, the CDR3 is TGTGCCAGCAGCTCCCCGGGACACCGCACAGATACGCAGTATTTT. Translating gives CASSSPGHRTDTQYF. The genes are TRBV7-2 and TRBJ2-3; a possible D gene is TRBD1 (6 bases). Germline V gene lookup returns CDR1 SGHTA and CDR2 FQGNSA. This CDR3 is 15 amino acids long. Trimming took off 4 bases at V and 1 base at J, with 12 bases between the two ends.

This clone was found a few times. The gene calls are TRBV6-5 and TRBJ1-1; TRBD1 might be the D (6 bases). The V gene lost 7 bases and the J gene lost 3 bases, with 15 bases spanning the gap. This CDR3 is 14 amino acids long. Germline V gene lookup returns CDR1 MNHEY and CDR2 SVGAGI. This CDR3 reads CASTGAGAHTEAFF. As DNA, the CDR3 is TGTGCCAGCACGGGGGCGGGGGCGCACACTGAAGCTTTCTTT.

V is TRBV6-5 and J is TRBJ2-7, with 7 bases fitting TRBD1. CDR1 is MNHEY, CDR2 SVGAGI, per germline. With 2 bases clipped from V and 0 bases from J, the junction kept 1 base outside the gene matches. The CDR3 runs to 14 residues. The CDR3 loop reads CASSYGDSSYEQYF. The DNA for the CDR3 is TGTGCCAGCAGTTACGGGGACAGCTCCTACGAGCAGTACTTC.

This rearrangement joins TRBV7-9 to TRBJ2-7; 7 bases are a match to TRBD1. Per germline, CDR1 SEHNR and CDR2 FQNEAQ (reference sequence). The CDR3 spans 14 residues. After removal of 5 bases from V and 0 bases from J, the junction contained 4 bases not matched to a gene. DNA of the CDR3: TGTGCCAGCAGCCCCCAGGGGGTCTCCTACGAGCAGTACTTC. Translated: CASSPQGVSYEQYF.

This clone was detected once. This chain joins TRBV5-1 and TRBJ2-5, with D tentatively TRBD2 (5 bases). Between the trimmed V and J ends, which lost 10 bases and 4 bases, there was a span of 20 bases. Germline lookup yields CDR1 SGHRS and CDR2 YFSETQ. The CDR3 loop spans 14 amino acids. The DNA for the CDR3 is TGCGCCTCGGAGGCTACCGCCAGTTCAGAGACCCAGTACTTC. This codes for CASEATASSETQYF.

The rearrangement links TRBV18 to TRBJ2-3, with D perhaps matching TRBD2 (6 bases). Trimming stripped 6 bases from V and 8 bases from J, with 18 bases between. The length of the CDR3 is 14 residues. The germline V gene encodes CDR1 KGHSH and CDR2 LQKENI. CDR3: CASSLITGEGTQYF. In DNA form, the CDR3 reads TGTGCCAGCTCCCTTATTACGGGGGAAGGTACGCAGTATTTT.

The chain carries TRBV11-2 and TRBJ2-7, with 9 bases matching TRBD1. J lost 2 bases, V lost 4 bases, and 6 bases had no gene match. Per the germline V gene, CDR1 is SGHAT and CDR2 is FQNNGV. The CDR3 consists of 15 residues. The CDR3 protein is CASSSGTGLTYEQYF. The CDR3 coding sequence is TGTGCCAGCAGCTCCGGGACAGGGCTGACCTACGAGCAGTACTTC.

This clone was observed a few times. V usage is TRBV4-1 and J usage is TRBJ1-1, with D unclear. The CDR3 length is 11 residues. The V end lost 1 base, the J end lost 12 bases, and 9 bases lay between the germline ends. Germline loops: CDR1 MGHRA, CDR2 YSYEKL. The CDR3 DNA is TGCGCCAGCAGCCAAGGGCGGAGTTCTTTCTTT. It translates to CASSQGRSSFF.

The chain recombines TRBV5-1 with TRBJ1-1; D is unclear. There are 13 residues in the CDR3. Trimming took 2 bases from V and 3 from J, leaving 8 bases between them. CDR1 and CDR2 (germline): SGHRS, YFSETQ. The CDR3 reads CASSLAGYTEAFF. CDR3 DNA sequence: TGCGCCAGCAGCTTAGCGGGTTACACTGAAGCTTTCTTT. The full variable domain, in which reference TRBV5-1 and TRBJ1-1 provide the parts outside the CDR3, is KAGVTQTPRYLIKTRGQQVTLSCSPISGHRSVSWYQQTPGQGLQFLFEYFSETQRNKGNFPGRFSGRQFSNSRSEMNVSTLELGDSALYLCASSLAGYTEAFFGQGTRLTVV.

The chain carries TRBV11-1 and TRBJ2-7; 7 nucleotides agree with TRBD1. Germline CDR1 is SGHAT and CDR2 is FQDESV (reference sequence). Unmatched junction bases numbered 5, after V lost 1 base and J lost 2 bases. This CDR3 is built from 15 residues. CDR3 sequence reads: CASSLGTGTAYEQYF. The CDR3 region has the DNA TGTGCCAGCAGCTTAGGGACCGGGACAGCCTACGAGCAGTACTTC.

This sequence joins TRBV30 and TRBJ2-2, with D perhaps TRBD2 (6 bases). Germline CDR1 GTSNPN, CDR2 SVGIG (reference sequence). Trimming removed 6 bases from V and 1 base from J, with 9 bases in between. The CDR3 length is 13 residues. CDR3 sequence reads: CACPGGNTGELFF. The CDR3 DNA sequence: TGTGCCTGTCCCGGGGGGAACACCGGGGAGCTGTTTTTT.

This clone was seen a single time. J is TRBJ2-3 and V is TRBV19; 8 bases align to TRBD2. V was pared by 1 base and J by 2 bases, with 2 bases of the junction left unmatched. This CDR3 spans 15 amino acids. Per the germline V gene, CDR1 is LNHDA and CDR2 is SQIVND (reference sequence). The CDR3 nucleotides are TGTGCCAGTAGTATAGGGCGGGGGGACACAGATACGCAGTATTTT. Protein sequence: CASSIGRGDTDTQYF.

This clone was found once. The chain recombines TRBV6-5 with TRBJ2-2; tentative D call: TRBD1 (5 bases). This CDR3 spans 12 amino acids. The V end lost 8 bases, the J end lost 3 bases, and 7 bases lay between the germline ends. Germline CDR1 is MNHEY and CDR2 is SVGAGI. This chain's CDR3 is CASARDTGELFF. As DNA, the CDR3 is TGTGCCAGCGCCAGGGACACCGGGGAGCTGTTTTTT.

The V call is TRBV2, the J call TRBJ2-5; 12 nucleotides align to TRBD2. J lost 5 bases, V lost 7 bases, and 5 bases had no gene match. Germline V gene lookup returns CDR1 SNHLY and CDR2 FYNNEI. The length of the CDR3 is 14 residues. The DNA for the CDR3 is TGTGCCAGCACTGTTGGACTAGCGGGGGAGACCCAGTACTTC. Translation gives CASTVGLAGETQYF.

The rearrangement links TRBV19 to TRBJ2-1; unclear D gene. There are 15 residues in the CDR3. Deletions cut 6 bases from V and 1 base from J, with 13 bases between. Looked up from germline, CDR1 is LNHDA and CDR2 is SQIVND (reference sequence). This CDR3 is CASSKTSRSYNEQFF. The CDR3 DNA follows: TGTGCCAGTAGCAAAACGTCCCGGTCCTACAATGAGCAGTTCTTC.

This rearrangement joins TRBV4-1 to TRBJ2-5, with TRBD2 matching 14 bases. Gene TRBJ2-7 matches the end of the DNA better, so the J call may be wrong. The CDR3 length is 17 residues. CDR1 MGHRA and CDR2 YSYEKL come from the germline V gene. CDR3 sequence: CASSQEFRTSGGREQYF. The CDR3 nucleotides read TGCGCCAGCAGCCAAGAATTCCGGACTAGCGGGGGGCGCGAGCAGTACTTC.

The chain combines TRBV7-9 with TRBJ1-2; D is possibly TRBD1 (5 bases). The ends were cut back, 1 base at V and 3 bases at J, with 15 bases in the middle. The CDR3 covers 16 residues. The V gene's germline CDR1 is SEHNR and CDR2 FQNEAQ (reference sequence). Here the CDR3 reads CASSLGGGWNYYGYTF. The CDR3 DNA reads TGTGCCAGCAGCTTAGGGGGGGGGTGGAATTACTATGGCTACACCTTC.

The gene calls are TRBV14 and TRBJ2-7, with D perhaps TRBD2 (6 bases). Germline CDR1 is SGHDN and CDR2 is FVKESK. The CDR3 consists of 13 residues. V shed 4 bases and J shed 7 bases, with 14 bases lying between them. The CDR3 loop reads CASSRAGSSEQYF. CDR3 DNA: TGTGCCAGCAGCCGTGCCGGGAGCTCGGAGCAGTACTTC.

J is TRBJ1-2 and V is TRBV7-2, with D possibly TRBD1 on 6 matching bases. Trimming removed 1 base at V and 2 bases at J, with 14 bases between. Germline V CDR1 and CDR2: SGHTA, FQGNSA. The CDR3 has 16 residues. Here the CDR3 reads CASSLGPPGTNYGYTF. CDR3 nucleotide sequence: TGTGCCAGCAGCTTAGGGCCCCCCGGGACAAACTATGGCTACACCTTC.

The chain carries TRBV6-1 and TRBJ1-1; a possible D gene is TRBD1 (6 bases). Germline lookup yields CDR1 MNHNS and CDR2 SASEGT. V lost 2 bases and J lost 2, with 12 bases in between. This CDR3 is built from 15 residues. CDR3 DNA sequence: TGTGCCAGCAGTGAATTTGCAGGGGACAACACTGAAGCTTTCTTT. Protein: CASSEFAGDNTEAFF.